This T cell receptor (beta chain) emerged from a study of beta chain features in type 1 diabetes. Findings and caveats of the study: Among patients with Type 1 diabetes, TCRB CDR3s were moderately but significantly shorter in every one of the four CD4+ subsets. Whatever favoring of shorter templates PCR might show would apply equally to patients and controls.

Trimming pared 0 bases from V and 7 bases from J, leaving 15 bases between. Germline V gene lookup returns CDR1 LGHNA and CDR2 YSLEER. This CDR3 is built from 15 residues. Reverse transcription of all isolated RNA meant that expressed TCRB transcripts were sequenced. The assay was immunoSEQ multiplex PCR, and TCRdb's table has in-frame clones only and misses some. The sample lists 160,000 or so clones, approximately 9% occurring once. This clone was counted only a few times. What it binds is not known. This chain links TRBV4-3 with TRBJ1-1, with a weak D call TRBD1 (5 bases). The sequence derives from a woman under 30 with type 1 diabetes. Sequencing input: central memory CD4+ T cells from blood. CDR3 DNA: TGCGCCAGCAGCCAAGATGCCCAGGGCTGGTATGAAGCTTTCTTT. Protein: CASSQDAQGWYEAFF.